This is a list of T cell receptor beta chains from one sample in a study of T-cell reconstitution after alpha-beta-depleted transplantation in children. Each CDR3 protein gets one entry after TCRdb re-called the PCR reads with MiXCR. The sample shows about 250,000 distinct CDR3 sequences, roughly 25% of them seen only once. This specimen consisted of PBMCs, mostly from graft donor cells, obtained 360 days after TCRalphabeta/CD19-depleted stem cell transplant. The receptors derive from a female patient aged 2-9 years who had a stem cell transplant for congenital amegakaryocytic thrombocytopenia, so the T cells may come from the graft donor. Both conserved end residues are trimmed from each CDR3. Each record gives: D gene, clone size, V gene, CDR3 protein. A D gene is named only where the DNA matches it firmly. Clone size is shown for a subset of rows, as once, few, many or a class of expanded clone.

- | - | TRBV12-3/TRBV12-4 | ASSLGFFQPQH
- | many | TRBV7-9 | ASSLVLGTNEQF
- | - | TRBV6-5 | ASSSRTAQETQY
- | - | TRBV9 | ASHNPNTGELF
- | - | TRBV27 | AVAGARFYGYT
- | few | TRBV10-3 | AIKGTPDNSPLH
- | - | TRBV5-4 | ASSFDSYQPQH
- | - | TRBV5-1 | ASSIYGLPMTTEAF
TRBD1 | - | TRBV5-1 | GSSRGQVNTEAF
TRBD1 | - | TRBV5-1 | ASSQTGTGTSYEQY
TRBD2 | - | TRBV4-1 | ASSRTWTSGSYEQY
- | few | TRBV12-3/TRBV12-4 | ASSFGGTNNEQF
- | few | TRBV5-6 | ASRKTEYEQY
- | many | TRBV4-3 | ASSQDRTIAYTGELF
- | many | TRBV4-3 | ASSQDTNTGELF
TRBD1 | - | TRBV6-2/TRBV6-3 | ASSYQGATNEKLF
- | - | TRBV5-1 | ASSFQGVAKNIQY
TRBD1 | - | TRBV6-1 | AIRGLSTDTQY
- | once | TRBV7-9 | ASRLGRYEQF
- | - | TRBV7-9 | ASSLSPGRFGYT
- | - | TRBV20-1 | SAKGGARYNEQF
TRBD2 | - | TRBV20-1 | SARGLAGWSEKTFSTDTQY
- | - | TRBV7-9 | ASSLDQGYEQY
TRBD1 | - | TRBV19 | ASSIWGDRALLNTEAF
- | few | TRBV5-4 | ASSLVGETIQY
- | - | TRBV11-2 | ASSYSQVTEAF
- | few | TRBV25-1 | ASSVTRDYGYT
TRBD1 | - | TRBV2 | ASGTAIQETQY
TRBD2 | few | TRBV6-1 | ASSPSSGTSGPYEQY
TRBD2 | - | TRBV4-1 | ASSQGPGSSGGVGEQF
TRBD1 | few | TRBV7-3 | ASSIDRGREAF
- | - | TRBV7-6 | ASSLSPPGDSYEQY
- | - | TRBV20-1 | SATGTPSETQY